This TCR beta chain was captured in a study of blood T cell repertoires in COVID-19. As for the study in general: Samples came from the United States, Italy and Spain, spanning acute and convalescent COVID-19. In each case, the material was cDNA or gDNA derived from T cells, B-cell-depleted T cells, or PBMCs.

Authors' processing steps: Scientists estimated how many nucleated cells there were by amplifying reference gene primers. Using immunoSEQ multiplex PCR, the repertoire was profiled, and TCRdb retains in-frame clones only, with some absent. V and J calls plus clone size are reproduced from that table; the DNA served to infer D and trimming. The repertoire holds 310,000 or so clones, with about 83% as singletons. V lost 5 bases to trimming and J lost 8 bases, with 12 bases between them. In germline, CDR1 is SQVTM, CDR2 ANQGSEA. CDR3 length equals 12 residues. The source is a woman aged 45-65 years with acute or convalescent COVID-19. V and J are TRBV29-1 and TRBJ1-4, with TRBD1 as a possible D gene (6 bases). The sequencing sample was made of peripheral blood. The CDR3 here is CSVSGEGEKLFF. The CDR3, as DNA: TGCAGCGTTTCAGGGGAGGGAGAAAAACTGTTTTTT. Full variable domain (rest looked up from reference TRBV29-1 and TRBJ1-4): SAVISQKPSRDICQRGTSLTIQCQVDSQVTMMFWYRQQPGQSLTLIATANQGSEATYESGFVIDKFPISRPNLTFSTLTVSNMSPEDSSIYLCSVSGEGEKLFFGSGTQLSVL.